The present entry profiles one T cell receptor beta chain with its context. This sample is part of a study of OX40 agonist ivuxolimab in advanced cancers. The CDR3 is made up of 13 amino acids. Between the trimmed V and J ends, which lost 7 bases and 6 bases, there was a span of 16 bases. CDR1 SQVTM and CDR2 ANQGSEA come from the germline V gene. Profiling relied on immunoSEQ multiplex PCR, and the TCRdb table lists in-frame clones only, not all of them. This sample has tens of thousands of clones; over 75% occur once, and the top ten carry about 1.9%. The TCR comes from an adult with an advanced solid tumor such as melanoma, head and neck, liver or kidney cancer. This rearrangement joins TRBV29-1 to TRBJ1-5, with a weak D call TRBD1 (5 bases). The sequencing used CD4+ or CD8+ T cells sorted from blood, collected in a trial of the OX40 agonist ivuxolimab. The CDR3 loop reads CSGGEGFGQPQHF. The CDR3 bases are TGCAGCGGCGGGGAGGGGTTTGGTCAGCCCCAGCATTTT.